This TCR beta chain derives from a study of blood T cells in healthy people across ages. Overall study results and limits: Possibly, changes in expanded clonotypes were confounded because donor CMV status was unknown.

The CDR3 extends over 16 amino acids. J gave up 1 base and V 1 base, and 2 bases lay outside the gene matches. Germline values: CDR1 SGDLS, CDR2 YYNGEE. As concerns this clonotype: Its specificity is not known.

Combining a sample-barcoded 5' primer with a J-beta primer mix, a second PCR ran for roughly 7 to 12 cycles. All samples yielded 2.5 million or more CDR3-containing paired-end reads. TCRdb passed the 5' RACE reads through MiXCR, listing each CDR3 protein once. The repertoire consists of 800,000 to 950,000 distinct CDR3 sequences, with around 49% occurring once and the leading ten covering about an eighth. The TCR comes from a man between 25 and 39 years old in good health. The chain combines TRBV9 with TRBJ2-3; 11 bases match TRBD2. Sequencing was carried out using blood. CDR3 region: CASSVTLAGGTDTQYF. DNA of the CDR3: TGTGCCAGCAGCGTAACACTAGCGGGGGGCACAGATACGCAGTATTTT. Complete variable domain (other parts from reference TRBV9 and TRBJ2-3): DSGVTQTPKHLITATGQRVTLRCSPRSGDLSVYWYQQSLDQGLQFLIQYYNGEERAKGNILERFSAQQFPDLHSELNLSSLELGDSALYFCASSVTLAGGTDTQYFGPGTRLTVL.